Below, 21 T cell receptor beta chains from the same sample are listed, as sequenced in a study of shared clonotypes between healthy human individuals. Sequencing used immunoSEQ multiplex PCR; TCRdb keeps in-frame clones, though not all of them. The sample comprises about 2.1 million clones, approximately 92% of which are singletons, and about 1.6% rests with the top ten. Naive CD8 cells lacked CD45RO, underwent positive selection for CCR7 and left out terminally differentiated effector memory CD45RA+ cells. The sample was naive CD8+ T cells from PBMCs. The receptor source for this set is a man younger than 35 in good health. Some clones in this sample may be carry-over from other donors' samples.

This chain connects TRBV11-2 to TRBJ1-3; D gene uncertain. CDR1 and CDR2 (germline): SGHAT, FQNNGV. V was shortened by 5 bases and J by 4 bases, with 9 bases between the two germline ends. The CDR3 is made up of 13 amino acids. In DNA, the CDR3 is TGTGCCAGCAGCCTCCGGCGGGGAAACACCATATATTTT. It codes for CASSLRRGNTIYF.

The chain joins TRBV30 to TRBJ1-1; D is uncertain. The CDR3 spans 12 residues. The germline V gene has CDR1 GTSNPN and CDR2 SVGIG (reference sequence). Trimming shortened V by 8 bases and J by 11 bases, and 21 bases separated the two germline ends. CDR3: CAGYSLGPPAFF. Written as DNA, the CDR3 is TGTGCCGGGTATTCCCTAGGTCCGCCGGCTTTCTTT.

The J gene is TRBJ1-6, the V gene TRBV2; 7 bases align to TRBD1. Losses at the gene ends were 7 bases for V and 0 bases for J; bases not matched to a gene: 3. This CDR3 comprises 15 residues. Germline V CDR1 and CDR2: SNHLY, FYNNEI. This chain's CDR3 is CASKWDSSYNSPLHF. CDR3 DNA: TGTGCCAGCAAGTGGGACAGCTCCTATAATTCACCCCTCCACTTT.

J is TRBJ2-1 and V is TRBV7-2; 7 nucleotides align to TRBD1. CDR3 size: 15 residues. Germline trimming cut 4 bases from V and 2 bases from J; bases unmatched to any gene: 5. Germline CDR1 and CDR2: SGHTA and FQGNSA. This CDR3 reads CASSYYRGPYNEQFF. CDR3 bases: TGTGCCAGCAGCTACTACAGGGGACCCTACAATGAGCAGTTCTTC.

The chain carries TRBV9 and TRBJ1-2; TRBD1 might be the D (5 bases). Trimming pared 3 bases from V and 2 bases from J, leaving 20 bases between. CDR1 is SGDLS and CDR2 is YYNGEE in the germline V gene. The CDR3 has 17 amino acids. As DNA, the CDR3 is TGTGCCAGCAGCGCCCACCTCGGAACGACAGAAAACTATGGCTACACCTTC. As protein: CASSAHLGTTENYGYTF. Filled out from reference TRBV9 and TRBJ1-2, the complete variable domain reads DSGVTQTPKHLITATGQRVTLRCSPRSGDLSVYWYQQSLDQGLQFLIQYYNGEERAKGNILERFSAQQFPDLHSELNLSSLELGDSALYFCASSAHLGTTENYGYTFGSGTRLTVV.

J is TRBJ2-7 and V is TRBV7-9, with 7 nucleotides matching TRBD2. Trimming at V came to 4 bases and at J to 0 bases, leaving 9 bases not matched to a gene. CDR1 is SEHNR, CDR2 FQNEAQ, per germline (reference sequence). The CDR3 loop spans 16 amino acids. In DNA form, the CDR3 reads TGTGCCAGCAGCTCTATCCGGGAGGCCGGCTCCTACGAGCAGTACTTC. Translated, it gives CASSSIREAGSYEQYF.

The V and J genes are TRBV11-2 and TRBJ2-4; D is ambiguous. The germline V gene has CDR1 SGHAT and CDR2 FQNNGV. The CDR3 runs to 16 residues. The V end lost 3 bases, the J end lost 0 bases, and 12 bases lay between the germline ends. CDR3 sequence reads: CASSLVVSLAKNIQYF. DNA of the CDR3: TGTGCCAGCAGCTTGGTAGTTTCTCTAGCCAAAAACATTCAGTACTTC.

V is TRBV11-2 and J is TRBJ2-7, with 10 bases matching TRBD2. The CDR3 sequence is 16 residues long. CDR1 is SGHAT and CDR2 is FQNNGV in the germline V gene. V lost 5 bases to trimming and J lost 0 bases; unmatched junction nucleotides: 7. The CDR3, as DNA: TGTGCCAGCAGCGTCGTGACTAGCGGGCCCTCCTACGAGCAGTACTTC. Amino acids: CASSVVTSGPSYEQYF.

This clone appeared a few times. The chain joins TRBV10-1 to TRBJ1-1; TRBD1 agrees at 7 bases. Germline values: CDR1 WNHNN, CDR2 SYGVQD (reference sequence). V trimming: 5 bases; J trimming: 3 bases; junction bases outside the gene matches: 3. This CDR3 region has 13 residues. The CDR3 DNA reads TGCGCCAGCAGTATGACAGGGTACACTGAAGCTTTCTTT. Its protein is CASSMTGYTEAFF.

The V gene is TRBV9, the J gene TRBJ2-5, with a tentative D call TRBD2 (6 bases). V lost 0 bases, J lost 5 bases, and 17 bases lay in between. Germline V gives CDR1 SGDLS, CDR2 YYNGEE. This CDR3 is built from 16 residues. CDR3 amino acids: CASSVAGWGVIETQYF. CDR3 coding DNA: TGTGCCAGCAGCGTAGCTGGGTGGGGGGTGATCGAGACCCAGTACTTC.

The chain has TRBV28 and TRBJ2-1, with D perhaps matching TRBD1 or TRBD2 (5 bases each). Trimming took off 3 bases at V and 9 bases at J, with 15 bases between the two ends. CDR3 length: 14 residues. Germline V gene sequence: CDR1 MDHEN, CDR2 SYDVKM. Written as DNA, the CDR3 is TGTGCCAGCAGTTTTCGCCGGGGCCGGGCTGAGCAGTTCTTC. This codes for CASSFRRGRAEQFF. Full variable domain (outside the CDR3, taken from reference TRBV28 and TRBJ2-1): DVKVTQSSRYLVKRTGEKVFLECVQDMDHENMFWYRQDPGLGLRLIYFSYDVKMKEKGDIPEGYSVSREKKERFSLILESASTNQTSMYLCASSFRRGRAEQFFGPGTRLTVL.

The chain combines TRBV4-1 with TRBJ2-7; 7 positions match TRBD1. There are 15 residues in the CDR3. CDR1 is MGHRA and CDR2 is YSYEKL in the germline V gene. The junction had 5 bases not matched to a gene; V was cut back by 1 base and J by 2 bases. CDR3 region: CASSQGPTGAYEQYF. CDR3 DNA sequence: TGCGCCAGCAGCCAAGGGCCTACAGGGGCCTACGAGCAGTACTTC.

Concerning this clone itself: This sample also contains other DNA sequences that code for the same CDR3. The chain employs TRBV27 and TRBJ2-1; D may be TRBD2 (7 bases). Trimming pared 3 bases from V and 7 bases from J, leaving 10 bases between. The CDR3 consists of 13 residues. CDR1 and CDR2 (germline): MNHEY, SMNVEV (reference sequence). As DNA, the CDR3 is TGTGCCAGCAGTTTGGGAGGGGGGAATGAGCAGTTCTTC. Translated: CASSLGGGNEQFF.

V usage is TRBV7-9 and J usage is TRBJ2-3, with TRBD2 matching over 8 bases. Germline V gene sequence: CDR1 SEHNR, CDR2 FQNEAQ (reference sequence). The CDR3 sequence is 16 residues long. The trim removed 5 bases at V and 6 bases at J, leaving 13 bases unmatched. The CDR3 here is CASSPPTSGHIDTQYF. The CDR3 nucleotides read TGTGCCAGCAGCCCCCCCACTAGCGGCCATATTGATACGCAGTATTTT.

The V gene is TRBV7-3, the J gene TRBJ2-7; D not resolved. This CDR3 has 13 amino acids. V lost 2 bases, J lost 7 bases, and 12 bases lay in between. Germline-derived CDR1 and CDR2 are SGHTA and FQGTGA. CDR3 sequence (DNA): TGTGCCAGCAGCTTAGGGGTATTTGGGGAGCAGTACTTC. Its protein product is CASSLGVFGEQYF.

This chain connects TRBV4-1 to TRBJ2-3; TRBD2 aligns across 7 bases. Per the germline V gene, CDR1 is MGHRA and CDR2 is YSYEKL. Trimming removed 1 base from V and 4 bases from J; junction bases left unmatched: 11. The CDR3 has 17 amino acids. Written as DNA, the CDR3 is TGCGCCAGCAGCCAAGTTCGGGGGGAGCGGGGATCAGATACGCAGTATTTT. It codes for CASSQVRGERGSDTQYF.

This sequence joins TRBV6-5 and TRBJ2-2; D may be TRBD1 or TRBD2 (5 bases each). This CDR3 has 14 residues. With 0 bases removed from V and 6 bases from J, the gap between germline ends came to 8 bases. Looked up from germline, CDR1 is MNHEY and CDR2 is SVGAGI. Written as DNA, the CDR3 is TGTGCCAGCAGTTACTCGGGGGAATCCGGGGAGCTGTTTTTT. This codes for CASSYSGESGELFF.

This clone was detected once. The J gene is TRBJ1-2, the V gene TRBV6-1, with 9 positions matching TRBD1. J lost 4 bases, V lost 2 bases, and 8 bases had no gene match. This CDR3 is built from 16 residues. CDR1 and CDR2 (germline): MNHNS, SASEGT. The CDR3 loop reads CASSERLGQGSYGYTF. The CDR3 DNA reads as TGTGCCAGCAGTGAAAGATTAGGACAGGGGAGCTATGGCTACACCTTC.

This clone has a single count. CDR3 sequence: CASSVATWEGYEQYF. In DNA, the CDR3 is TGTGCCAGCAGCGTAGCTACGTGGGAGGGCTACGAGCAGTACTTC. The chain uses TRBV9 and TRBJ2-7; 7 nucleotides align to TRBD2. The CDR3 covers 15 residues. In germline, CDR1 is SGDLS, CDR2 YYNGEE. The V gene end was trimmed by 0 bases and the J gene end by 3 bases; junction bases not matched to a gene: 6.

V usage is TRBV11-1 and J usage is TRBJ2-7, with 7 bases that match TRBD2. Unmatched junction bases numbered 7, after V lost 5 bases and J lost 3 bases. CDR3 length: 14 residues. Germline CDR1 is SGHAT and CDR2 is FQDESV (reference sequence). The CDR3 region is CASSHLAASYEQYF. The CDR3 region has the DNA TGTGCCAGCAGCCATCTAGCGGCCAGCTACGAGCAGTACTTC.

V usage is TRBV25-1 and J usage is TRBJ2-5; possible D gene TRBD2, 5 bases. Per germline, CDR1 MGHDK and CDR2 SYGVNS. V was cut by 4 bases and J by 1 base, with 7 bases left in between. CDR3 length: 13 amino acids. CDR3 DNA sequence: TGTGCCAGCAGTGGGGAGCCCCAAGAGACCCAGTACTTC. This gives the protein CASSGEPQETQYF. The full variable domain, in which reference TRBV25-1 and TRBJ2-5 provide the parts outside the CDR3, is EADIYQTPRYLVIGTGKKITLECSQTMGHDKMYWYQQDPGMELHLIHYSYGVNSTEKGDLSSESTVSRIRTEHFPLTLESARPSHTSQYLCASSGEPQETQYFGPGTRLLVL.